This T cell receptor (beta chain) is drawn from a study of tumor and adjacent non-tumor tissue in lung cancer. About this clonotype: A read error may account for a junction end that differs from germline.

No cell sorting was done before RNA was extracted from the tissue. This non-tumor lung sample came from over 3 cm beyond the tumor edge. This CDR3 has 16 residues. Germline CDR1 SGHNT, CDR2 YYREEE (reference sequence). A modified ARM-PCR protocol with three rounds of nested PCR amplified TCRbeta. TCRdb re-called the multiplex PCR reads with MiXCR, one entry per CDR3 protein. This table holds 65,000 to 75,000 distinct CDR3 sequences, 75% to 85% found once. This chain joins TRBV5-4 and TRBJ2-3; D may be TRBD2 (6 bases). The origin of this receptor is a man in his 60s with non-small cell lung cancer. Sequencing used distant non-tumor lung tissue. CDR3 sequence (DNA): TGTGCCAGCAGCCCTATCGAACGGGAGTCGGAAGATACACAGTATTTT. This gives the protein CASSPIERESEDTQYF.